The entry below gives a single TCR beta chain sequence along with its context. The use of a sample-barcoded 5' primer and a J-beta primer mix characterized a second PCR of about 6 to 11 cycles. Each CDR3 protein gets one entry after TCRdb re-called the 5' RACE reads with MiXCR. Of 1.5 million to 2 million distinct CDR3 sequences listed, 49% were seen once; the top ten hold more than 2%. This sample was included in a study of blood T cells in healthy people across ages. After removal of 10 bases from V and 3 bases from J, the junction contained 6 bases not matched to a gene. The V gene's germline CDR1 is MDHEN and CDR2 SYDVKM. This CDR3 is 13 amino acids long.

Specimen: blood. This sequence originates from a woman aged 40 to 49 in good health. The chain joins TRBV28 to TRBJ1-2, with 9 bases matching TRBD1. The CDR3 DNA is TGTGCCACCTCCGGGACAGGGCACTATGGCTACACCTTC. Amino acid sequence: CATSGTGHYGYTF.